The 7 T cell receptor beta chains given below trace back to one sample, sequenced in a study of blood T cells in healthy people across ages. Using a J-beta primer mix together with a sample-barcoded 5' primer, a second PCR was run for 7 to 11 cycles. TCRdb used MiXCR to reprocess the 5' RACE reads, holding one entry per CDR3 protein. The sample comprises over 1.5 million distinct CDR3 sequences, around half of which are singletons, and 2.1% rests with the top ten. Sequencing used blood. These receptors were collected from a woman aged 40-49 years in good health.

The genes are TRBV15 and TRBJ2-1; D is unclear. The CDR3 consists of 14 residues. V shed 0 bases and J shed 7 bases, with 10 bases lying between them. Germline loops: CDR1 LNHNV, CDR2 YYDKDF (reference sequence). CDR3 sequence: CATSRDFSQNEQFF. CDR3 in DNA: TGTGCCACCAGCAGAGATTTTTCACAGAATGAGCAGTTCTTC.

The V and J genes are TRBV5-1 and TRBJ2-1; TRBD1 aligns across 7 bases. Germline lookup yields CDR1 SGHRS and CDR2 YFSETQ. Trimming removed 4 bases from V and 5 bases from J; junction bases left unmatched: 6. This CDR3 is built from 14 residues. CDR3 loop: CASSRGQQHNEQFF. CDR3 bases: TGCGCCAGCAGCAGGGGACAGCAGCACAATGAGCAGTTCTTC. Supplemented by reference TRBV5-1 and TRBJ2-1, the full variable domain reads KAGVTQTPRYLIKTRGQQVTLSCSPISGHRSVSWYQQTPGQGLQFLFEYFSETQRNKGNFPGRFSGRQFSNSRSEMNVSTLELGDSALYLCASSRGQQHNEQFFGPGTRLTVL.

Concerning this clonotype itself: Being one base from a much bigger clone, this may be a read error. The V call is TRBV29-1, the J call TRBJ2-1; either TRBD1 or TRBD2 may fit D (5 bases each). The CDR3 length is 12 residues. Germline V gene lookup returns CDR1 SQVTM and CDR2 ANQGSEA. V lost 7 bases, J lost 11 bases, and 18 bases lay in between. The CDR3 DNA reads as TGCAGCGCCGGGGCCGGGGCATTTAAGCAGTTCTTC. Protein: CSAGAGAFKQFF.

The chain links TRBV4-1 to TRBJ2-2; D may be TRBD2 (6 bases). CDR3 length: 15 amino acids. Deletions cut 6 bases from V and 1 base from J, with 12 bases between. CDR1 and CDR2 from the germline V gene are MGHRA and YSYEKL. This CDR3 reads CASRAGEVNTGELFF. The DNA of the CDR3 is TGCGCCAGCAGGGCTGGGGAGGTGAACACCGGGGAGCTGTTTTTT.

This clonotype was detected a few times. The chain carries TRBV20-1 and TRBJ2-5, with 7 bases lining up with TRBD2. Germline V gives CDR1 DFQATT, CDR2 SNEGSKA (reference sequence). The CDR3 runs to 14 residues. With V trimmed by 0 bases and J by 5 bases, 6 bases remained unmatched. This chain's CDR3 is CSARDRWGGETQYF. The CDR3 nucleotides are TGCAGTGCTAGAGATCGATGGGGGGGGGAGACCCAGTACTTC.

The chain combines TRBV29-1 with TRBJ1-1; unclear D gene. There are 12 residues in the CDR3. Per germline, CDR1 SQVTM and CDR2 ANQGSEA. V was cut by 0 bases and J by 8 bases, with 10 bases left in between. The CDR3 sequence is CSVEDWTSEAFF. CDR3 DNA sequence: TGCAGCGTTGAAGATTGGACGAGCGAAGCTTTCTTT.

The CDR3 DNA sequence: TGTGCCAGCAGCTTCCCTAAACAGGGGGCCTACGAGCAGTACTTC. It codes for CASSFPKQGAYEQYF. The V and J genes are TRBV7-9 and TRBJ2-7, with TRBD1 matching over 8 bases. The junction had 6 bases not matched to a gene; V was cut back by 3 bases and J by 2 bases. The CDR3 contains 15 residues. Per the germline V gene, CDR1 is SEHNR and CDR2 is FQNEAQ (reference sequence).